The clone carrying this TCR beta chain has ten or more counts. Antigen: not known. This sample stems from a study of regulatory T cells in long-lasting Graves disease. Findings and limits, study-wide: Persistent disease exhibited a predilection for TRBV28, TRBJ1-2 and TRBJ2-5. Compared with new cases, persistent Graves' patients showed reduced TCR diversity.

The CDR3 is 15 residues long. The V and J ends lost 0 bases and 4 bases respectively, with 14 bases between them. Per germline, CDR1 SGHRS and CDR2 YFSETQ. The TCR beta library used iRepertoire HTBI primers with Arm-PCR amplification of CDR3. In TCRdb, the multiplex PCR reads were re-called with MiXCR into one record per CDR3 protein. Of 250,000 or so distinct CDR3 sequences in the sample, about 20% are singletons; the top ten hold 14%. Time point described: newly diagnosed GD, antithyroid drugs for less than 3 months. PBMC-extracted RNA yielded the TCR library. Separately, the same data were catalogued under a study of T cells in Graves' hyperthyroidism and ophthalmopathy. That investigation notes: Uncontrolled infection, other autoimmune disease, pregnancy or lactation excluded patients. The TCR CDR3 was amplified in a first-round RT-PCR using the HTBI primer set.

This chain connects TRBV5-1 to TRBJ2-7; no reliable D call. This clonotype originated in a woman in her twenties or thirties with Graves disease. Here the sequenced sample was peripheral blood mononuclear cells (PBMCs), taken at new diagnosis, from a patient treated with antithyroid drugs. The CDR3 DNA sequence: TGCGCCAGCAGCTTGGTCGCCCAAACTGGGTACGAGCAGTACTTC. It yields the protein CASSLVAQTGYEQYF.